Below, 4 T cell receptor beta chains from the same sample are listed, as sequenced in a study of shared clonotypes between healthy human individuals. The repertoire was sequenced with immunoSEQ multiplex PCR; TCRdb's copy has only in-frame clones and lacks some. The repertoire holds roughly 1,500,000 clones, approximately 98.5% seen once, with around 0.38% in the top ten. The sample comprised naive CD4+ T cells sorted from blood. The subset: CD45RA+ positively selected. Every receptor here comes from a man younger than 40 in good health.

V is TRBV7-9 and J is TRBJ2-3; a weak D match, TRBD2 (5 bases). Germline assignment: CDR1 SEHNR and CDR2 FQNEAQ (reference sequence). This CDR3 is built from 17 residues. Trimming removed 1 base from V and 1 base from J, with 15 bases in between. The CDR3 loop reads CASSLGEGSWGTDTQYF. CDR3 coding DNA: TGTGCCAGCAGCTTAGGAGAGGGTAGTTGGGGCACAGATACGCAGTATTTT.

This chain uses TRBV5-1 with TRBJ2-3; D gene unclear. Germline CDR1 and CDR2: SGHRS and YFSETQ. The V end was cut by 0 bases, the J end by 6 bases, with 14 bases between. The CDR3 consists of 15 residues. CDR3 sequence reads: CASSLDDTRRDTQYF. CDR3 bases: TGCGCCAGCAGCTTGGATGACACGAGGCGTGATACGCAGTATTTT. The variable domain in full, completed from reference TRBV5-1 and TRBJ2-3, reads KAGVTQTPRYLIKTRGQQVTLSCSPISGHRSVSWYQQTPGQGLQFLFEYFSETQRNKGNFPGRFSGRQFSNSRSEMNVSTLELGDSALYLCASSLDDTRRDTQYFGPGTRLTVL.

The chain couples TRBV19 to TRBJ1-5, with D possibly being TRBD1 (5 bases). Germline V CDR1 and CDR2: LNHDA, SQIVND (reference sequence). Trimming took 5 bases from V and 3 from J, leaving 17 bases between them. The CDR3 runs to 16 residues. Written as DNA, the CDR3 is TGTGCCAGTAGTGGAACGTGGGGGAGCGTCAATCAGCCCCAGCATTTT. It translates to CASSGTWGSVNQPQHF. The full variable domain, its missing parts supplied by reference TRBV19 and TRBJ1-5, is DGGITQSPKYLFRKEGQNVTLSCEQNLNHDAMYWYRQDPGQGLRLIYYSQIVNDFQKGDIAEGYSVSREKKESFPLTVTSAQKNPTAFYLCASSGTWGSVNQPQHFGDGTRLSIL.

The chain joins TRBV4-1 to TRBJ1-1; tentatively, D is TRBD1 (6 bases). The CDR3 consists of 14 residues. Germline V gene lookup returns CDR1 MGHRA and CDR2 YSYEKL. Trimming shortened V by 4 bases and J by 6 bases, and 15 bases separated the two germline ends. The CDR3 loop reads CASSLLGPGAEAFF. The CDR3, as DNA: TGCGCCAGCAGCCTTCTAGGTCCAGGGGCTGAAGCTTTCTTT.